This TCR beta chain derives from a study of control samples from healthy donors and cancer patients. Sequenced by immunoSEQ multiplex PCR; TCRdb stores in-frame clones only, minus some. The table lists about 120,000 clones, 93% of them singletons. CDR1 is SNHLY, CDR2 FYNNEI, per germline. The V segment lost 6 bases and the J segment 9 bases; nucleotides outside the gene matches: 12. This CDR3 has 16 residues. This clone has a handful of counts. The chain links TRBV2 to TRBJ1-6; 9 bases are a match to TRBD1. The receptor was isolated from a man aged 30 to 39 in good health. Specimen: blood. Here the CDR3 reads CASSERWGTGLSPLHF. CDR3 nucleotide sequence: TGTGCCAGCAGCGAAAGGTGGGGGACAGGGCTTTCACCCCTCCACTTT.